This TCR beta chain was identified during a study of blood T cell repertoires in COVID-19. Living in under 30 US areas, the participants were between roughly 18 and 90 years of age. Exposed study participants had met a COVID-19 case within 2 weeks before entry. Trimming took 2 bases from V and 4 from J, leaving 14 bases between them. Germline values: CDR1 MNHNY, CDR2 SVGAGI (reference sequence). The CDR3 runs to 15 residues. Sequenced by immunoSEQ multiplex PCR; TCRdb stores in-frame clones only, minus some. The table includes about 280,000 clones, roughly 90% detected once. The chain links TRBV6-6 to TRBJ1-2, with a tentative D call TRBD1 (5 bases). This TCR was sampled from a middle-aged man who had been exposed to COVID-19. The sequencing input was PBMCs or T cells enriched from blood (not recorded which). Here the CDR3 DNA reads TGTGCCAGCAGTTACGTAGTCGACAGCTCCTATGGCTACACCTTC. Translated: CASSYVVDSSYGYTF.